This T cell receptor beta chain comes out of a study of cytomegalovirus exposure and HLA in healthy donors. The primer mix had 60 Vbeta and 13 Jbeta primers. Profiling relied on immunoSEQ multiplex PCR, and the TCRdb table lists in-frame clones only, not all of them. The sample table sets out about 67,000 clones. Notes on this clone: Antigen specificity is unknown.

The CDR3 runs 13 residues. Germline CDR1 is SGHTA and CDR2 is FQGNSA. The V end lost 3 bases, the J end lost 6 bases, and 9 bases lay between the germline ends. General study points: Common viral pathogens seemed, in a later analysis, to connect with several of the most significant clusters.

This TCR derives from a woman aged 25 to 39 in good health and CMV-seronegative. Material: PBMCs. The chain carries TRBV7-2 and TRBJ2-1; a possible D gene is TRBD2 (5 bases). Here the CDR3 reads CASSLEAFNEQFF. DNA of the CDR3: TGTGCCAGCAGCTTGGAGGCGTTCAATGAGCAGTTCTTC.